This T cell receptor (beta chain) is drawn from a study of blood T cell repertoires in COVID-19. Profiled with immunoSEQ multiplex PCR; TCRdb holds only in-frame clones, not every one. The sample contains 350,000 or so clones, roughly 87% of which appear only once. Clinical history reported by participants formed the basis on which cohorts were assigned. Germline V CDR1 and CDR2: SGDLS, YYNGEE. The CDR3 extends over 14 amino acids. Between the trimmed V and J ends, which lost 0 bases and 2 bases, there was a span of 8 bases. The receptor comes from a woman in her twenties or thirties who had recovered from COVID-19. The sequenced sample consisted of PBMCs or T cells enriched from blood (not recorded which). This rearrangement joins TRBV9 to TRBJ2-5, with D possibly TRBD2 on 5 matching bases. The CDR3 sequence: CASSVDRGQETQYF. The DNA for the CDR3 is TGTGCCAGCAGCGTAGATCGGGGTCAAGAGACCCAGTACTTC.